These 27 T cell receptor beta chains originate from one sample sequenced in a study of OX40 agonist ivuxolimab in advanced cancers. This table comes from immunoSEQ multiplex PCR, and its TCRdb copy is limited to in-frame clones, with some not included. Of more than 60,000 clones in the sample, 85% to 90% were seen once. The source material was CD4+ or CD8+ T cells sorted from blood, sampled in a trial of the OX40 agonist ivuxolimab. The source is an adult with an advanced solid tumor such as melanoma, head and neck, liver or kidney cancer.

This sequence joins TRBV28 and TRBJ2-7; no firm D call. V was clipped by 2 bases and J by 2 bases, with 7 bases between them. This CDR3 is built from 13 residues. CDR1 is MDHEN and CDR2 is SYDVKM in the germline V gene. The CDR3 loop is CASSLSGAYEQYF. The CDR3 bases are TGTGCCAGCAGTTTAAGTGGCGCCTACGAGCAGTACTTC. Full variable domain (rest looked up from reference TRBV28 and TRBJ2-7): DVKVTQSSRYLVKRTGEKVFLECVQDMDHENMFWYRQDPGLGLRLIYFSYDVKMKEKGDIPEGYSVSREKKERFSLILESASTNQTSMYLCASSLSGAYEQYFGPGTRLTVT.

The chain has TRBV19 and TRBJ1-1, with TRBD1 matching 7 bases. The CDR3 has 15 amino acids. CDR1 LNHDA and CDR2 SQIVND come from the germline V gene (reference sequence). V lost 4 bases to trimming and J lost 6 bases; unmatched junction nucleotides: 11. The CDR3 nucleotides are TGTGCCAGTAGTACTCCGGGACAGAGAGTCGCTGAAGCTTTCTTT. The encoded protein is CASSTPGQRVAEAFF.

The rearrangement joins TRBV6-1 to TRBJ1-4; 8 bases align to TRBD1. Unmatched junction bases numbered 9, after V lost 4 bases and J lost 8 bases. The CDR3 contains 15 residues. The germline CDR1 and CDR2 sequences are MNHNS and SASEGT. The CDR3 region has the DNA TGTGCCAGCAGTGGGACAGGGCCTGTTGGAGAAAAACTGTTTTTT. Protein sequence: CASSGTGPVGEKLFF.

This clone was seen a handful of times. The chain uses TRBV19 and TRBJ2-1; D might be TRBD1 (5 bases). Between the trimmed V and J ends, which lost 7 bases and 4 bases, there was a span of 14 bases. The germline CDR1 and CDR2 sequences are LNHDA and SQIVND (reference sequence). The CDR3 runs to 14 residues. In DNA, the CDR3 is TGTGCCAGTACGGCCCCCGACAGATACAATGAGCAGTTCTTC. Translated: CASTAPDRYNEQFF.

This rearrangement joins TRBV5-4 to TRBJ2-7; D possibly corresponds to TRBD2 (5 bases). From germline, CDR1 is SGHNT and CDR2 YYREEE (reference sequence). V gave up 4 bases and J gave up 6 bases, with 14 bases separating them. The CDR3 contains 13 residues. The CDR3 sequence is CASSLGGSGEQYF. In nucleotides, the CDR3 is TGTGCCAGCAGCCTTGGTGGGAGCGGCGAGCAGTACTTC.

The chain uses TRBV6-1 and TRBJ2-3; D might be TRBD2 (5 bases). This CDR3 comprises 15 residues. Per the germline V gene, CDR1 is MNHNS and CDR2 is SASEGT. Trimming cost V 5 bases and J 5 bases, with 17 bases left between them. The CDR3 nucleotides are TGTGCCAGCAGTACCTCGGCGGCGGGCGGAGATACGCAGTATTTT. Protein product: CASSTSAAGGDTQYF.

DNA for the CDR3: TGTGCCAGCACCGTAACACAGGGGCCTACCTACGAGCAGTACTTC. This sequence encodes CASTVTQGPTYEQYF. The chain is built from TRBV7-2 and TRBJ2-7; 7 positions match TRBD1. This CDR3 spans 15 amino acids. J lost 2 bases, V lost 7 bases, and 11 bases had no gene match. Germline lookup yields CDR1 SGHTA and CDR2 FQGNSA.

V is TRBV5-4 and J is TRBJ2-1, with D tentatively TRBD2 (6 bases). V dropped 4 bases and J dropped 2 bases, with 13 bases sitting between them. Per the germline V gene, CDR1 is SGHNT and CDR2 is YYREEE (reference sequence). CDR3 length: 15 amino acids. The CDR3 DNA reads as TGTGCCAGCAGCCGAGGGACTTCCACCTACAATGAGCAGTTCTTC. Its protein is CASSRGTSTYNEQFF.

The CDR3 nucleotides are TGTGCCAGCAGCCGGCGGGGGGACCTGGTGTTGTTCAATGAGCAGTTCTTC. Translation gives CASSRRGDLVLFNEQFF. The J gene is TRBJ2-1, the V gene TRBV9; 8 bases match TRBD2. The V segment lost 4 bases and the J segment 6 bases; nucleotides outside the gene matches: 15. This CDR3 is 17 amino acids long. The germline V gene has CDR1 SGDLS and CDR2 YYNGEE.

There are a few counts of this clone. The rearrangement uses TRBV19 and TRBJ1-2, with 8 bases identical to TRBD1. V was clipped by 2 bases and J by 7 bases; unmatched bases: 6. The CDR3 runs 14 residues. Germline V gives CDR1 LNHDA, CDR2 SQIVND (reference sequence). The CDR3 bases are TGTGCCAGTAGTATACTCGACAGGGGACTTGGCTACACCTTC. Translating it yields CASSILDRGLGYTF.

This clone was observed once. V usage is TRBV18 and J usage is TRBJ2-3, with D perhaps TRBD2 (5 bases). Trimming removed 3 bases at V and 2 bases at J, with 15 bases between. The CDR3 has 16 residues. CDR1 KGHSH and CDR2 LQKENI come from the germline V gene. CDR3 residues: CASSPIPASSTDTQYF. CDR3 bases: TGTGCCAGCTCACCTATCCCGGCTAGCTCCACAGATACGCAGTATTTT. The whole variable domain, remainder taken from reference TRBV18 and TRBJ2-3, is NAGVMQNPRHLVRRRGQEARLRCSPMKGHSHVYWYRQLPEEGLKFMVYLQKENIIDESGMPKERFSAEFPKEGPSILRIQQVVRGDSAAYFCASSPIPASSTDTQYFGPGTRLTVL.

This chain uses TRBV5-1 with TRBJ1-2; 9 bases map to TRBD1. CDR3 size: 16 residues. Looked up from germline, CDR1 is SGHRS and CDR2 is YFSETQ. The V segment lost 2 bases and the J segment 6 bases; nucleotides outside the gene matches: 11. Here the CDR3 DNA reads TGCGCCAGCAGCTTCAATAGGGGACAGGGTGGTGATGGCTACACCTTC. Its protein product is CASSFNRGQGGDGYTF.

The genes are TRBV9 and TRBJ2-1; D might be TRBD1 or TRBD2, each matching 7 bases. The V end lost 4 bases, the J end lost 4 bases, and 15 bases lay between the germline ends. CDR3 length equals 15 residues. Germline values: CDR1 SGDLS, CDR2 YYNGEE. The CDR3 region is CASSSYRGGYNEQFF. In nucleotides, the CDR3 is TGTGCCAGCAGCTCATACAGGGGAGGGTACAATGAGCAGTTCTTC.

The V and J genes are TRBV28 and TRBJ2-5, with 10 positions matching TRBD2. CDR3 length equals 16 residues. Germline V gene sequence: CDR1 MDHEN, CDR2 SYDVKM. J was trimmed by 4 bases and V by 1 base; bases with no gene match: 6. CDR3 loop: CASSLSLAGVLETQYF. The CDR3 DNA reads TGTGCCAGCAGTTTATCCCTAGCGGGGGTATTAGAGACCCAGTACTTC.

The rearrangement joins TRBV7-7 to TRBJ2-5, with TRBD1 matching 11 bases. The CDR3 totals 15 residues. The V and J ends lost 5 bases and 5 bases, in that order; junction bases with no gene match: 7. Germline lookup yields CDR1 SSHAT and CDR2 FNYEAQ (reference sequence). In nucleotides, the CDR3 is TGTGCCAGCAGCACAACGGACAGGGGGCATGAGACCCAGTACTTC. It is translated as CASSTTDRGHETQYF.

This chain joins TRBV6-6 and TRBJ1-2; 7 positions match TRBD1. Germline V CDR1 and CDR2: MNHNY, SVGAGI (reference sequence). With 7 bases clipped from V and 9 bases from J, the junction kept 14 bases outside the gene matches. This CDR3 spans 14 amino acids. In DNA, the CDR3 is TGTGCCAGCATCGACAGGGTAGGACTAGGGAGCTACACCTTC. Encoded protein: CASIDRVGLGSYTF.

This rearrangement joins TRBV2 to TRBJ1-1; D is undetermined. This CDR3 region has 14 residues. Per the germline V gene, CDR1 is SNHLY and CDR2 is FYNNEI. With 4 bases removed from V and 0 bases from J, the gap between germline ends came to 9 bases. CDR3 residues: CASSVRQVNTEAFF. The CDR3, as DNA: TGTGCCAGCAGTGTCCGCCAGGTGAACACTGAAGCTTTCTTT.

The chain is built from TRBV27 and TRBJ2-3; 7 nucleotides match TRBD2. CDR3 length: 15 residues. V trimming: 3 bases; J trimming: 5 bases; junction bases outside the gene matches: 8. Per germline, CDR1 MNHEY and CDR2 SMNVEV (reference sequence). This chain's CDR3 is CASSFYGGSLDTQYF. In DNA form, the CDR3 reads TGTGCCAGCAGTTTCTATGGCGGGAGTTTAGATACGCAGTATTTT.

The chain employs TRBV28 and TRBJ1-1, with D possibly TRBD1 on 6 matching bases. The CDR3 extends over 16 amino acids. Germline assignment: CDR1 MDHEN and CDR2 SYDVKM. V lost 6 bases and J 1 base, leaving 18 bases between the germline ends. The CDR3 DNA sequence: TGTGCCAGCAGGGGATGGGGGGCGCAGGAGAACACTGAAGCTTTCTTT. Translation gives CASRGWGAQENTEAFF.

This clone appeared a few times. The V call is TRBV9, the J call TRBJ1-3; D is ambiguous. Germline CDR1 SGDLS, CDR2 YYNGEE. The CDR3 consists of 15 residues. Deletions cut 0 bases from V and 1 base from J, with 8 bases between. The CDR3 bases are TGTGCCAGCAGCGTAGAGTCAGTGTCTGGAAACACCATATATTTT. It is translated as CASSVESVSGNTIYF.

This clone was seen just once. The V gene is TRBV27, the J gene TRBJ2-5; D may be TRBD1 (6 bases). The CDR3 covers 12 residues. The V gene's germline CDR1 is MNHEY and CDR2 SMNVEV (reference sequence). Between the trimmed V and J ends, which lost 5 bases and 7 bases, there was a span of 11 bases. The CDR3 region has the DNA TGTGCCAGCAGTCCCGTAGGGGGGACCCAGTACTTC. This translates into CASSPVGGTQYF.

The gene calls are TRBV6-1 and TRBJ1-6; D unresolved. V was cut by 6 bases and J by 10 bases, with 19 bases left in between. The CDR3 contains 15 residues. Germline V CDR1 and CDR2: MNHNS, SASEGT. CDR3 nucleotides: TGTGCCAGCAGAAACGGAGAGGCCAGAGGCTCACCCCTCCACTTT. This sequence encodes CASRNGEARGSPLHF.

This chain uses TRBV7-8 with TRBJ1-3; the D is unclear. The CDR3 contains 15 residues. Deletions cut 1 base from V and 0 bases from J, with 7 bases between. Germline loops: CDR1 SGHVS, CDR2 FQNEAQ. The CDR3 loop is CASSLVTFSGNTIYF. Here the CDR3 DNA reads TGTGCCAGCAGCTTAGTCACTTTCTCTGGAAACACCATATATTTT.

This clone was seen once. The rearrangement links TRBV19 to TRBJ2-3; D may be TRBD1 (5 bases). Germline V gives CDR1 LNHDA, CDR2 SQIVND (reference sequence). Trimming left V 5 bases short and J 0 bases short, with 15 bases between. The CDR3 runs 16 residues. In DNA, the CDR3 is TGTGCCAGTAGTCCCCAAGGTAGGGGAAGCACAGATACGCAGTATTTT. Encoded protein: CASSPQGRGSTDTQYF.

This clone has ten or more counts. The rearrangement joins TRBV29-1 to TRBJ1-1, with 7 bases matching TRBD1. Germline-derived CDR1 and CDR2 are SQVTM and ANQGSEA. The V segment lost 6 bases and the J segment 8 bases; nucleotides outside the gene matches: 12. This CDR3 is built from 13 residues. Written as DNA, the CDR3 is TGCAGCGTCGCCTCATTGACAGGGTTGGAAGCTTTCTTT. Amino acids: CSVASLTGLEAFF.

The CDR3: CASSPRTRGTDTQYF. Here the CDR3 DNA reads TGTGCCAGCAGCCCCCGGACCAGGGGGACAGATACGCAGTATTTT. This chain connects TRBV7-8 to TRBJ2-3; 7 nucleotides match TRBD1. CDR3 length: 15 residues. Per germline, CDR1 SGHVS and CDR2 FQNEAQ. J gave up 3 bases and V 5 bases, and 8 bases lay outside the gene matches.

DNA for the CDR3: TGCGCCAGCAGCGGGGGGGCCGGGCTCTCTGGGGCCAACGTCCTGACTTTC. Its protein product is CASSGGAGLSGANVLTF. The chain employs TRBV5-1 and TRBJ2-6, with D possibly TRBD2 on 7 matching bases. Trimming removed 4 bases at V and 0 bases at J, with 14 bases between. From germline, CDR1 is SGHRS and CDR2 YFSETQ. The CDR3 loop spans 17 amino acids.